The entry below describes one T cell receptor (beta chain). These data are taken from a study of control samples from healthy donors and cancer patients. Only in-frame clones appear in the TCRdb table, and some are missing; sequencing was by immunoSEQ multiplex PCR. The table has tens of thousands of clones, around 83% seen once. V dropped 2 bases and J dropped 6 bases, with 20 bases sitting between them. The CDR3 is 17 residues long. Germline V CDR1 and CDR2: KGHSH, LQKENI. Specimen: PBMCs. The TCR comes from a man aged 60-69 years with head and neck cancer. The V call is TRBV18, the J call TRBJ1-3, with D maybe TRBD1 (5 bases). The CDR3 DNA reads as TGTGCCAGCTCACCATCTCCCGGGGGAAATAATGAAAACACCATATATTTT. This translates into CASSPSPGGNNENTIYF. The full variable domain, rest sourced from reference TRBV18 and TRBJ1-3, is NAGVMQNPRHLVRRRGQEARLRCSPMKGHSHVYWYRQLPEEGLKFMVYLQKENIIDESGMPKERFSAEFPKEGPSILRIQQVVRGDSAAYFCASSPSPGGNNENTIYFGEGSWLTVV.